The 20 T cell receptor beta chains below come from one sample, sequenced in a study of control samples from healthy donors and cancer patients. Produced via immunoSEQ multiplex PCR; TCRdb's table is partial and in-frame only. Counted here are about 150,000 clones, around nine tenths occurring once; the ten biggest clones make up 1.7%. The sample taken for sequencing was blood. Receptors originate from a man between 18 and 35 years old in good health.

The CDR3: CSAPGLPEQYF. In DNA form, the CDR3 reads TGCAGTGCCCCGGGACTCCCCGAGCAGTACTTC. This rearrangement joins TRBV20-1 to TRBJ2-7, with TRBD2 as a possible D gene (6 bases). Germline V gene sequence: CDR1 DFQATT, CDR2 SNEGSKA (reference sequence). CDR3 length: 11 residues. V lost 6 bases to trimming and J lost 6 bases, with 12 bases between them.

The chain employs TRBV11-2 and TRBJ1-5; D ambiguous. In germline, CDR1 is SGHAT, CDR2 FQNNGV. CDR3 length: 14 residues. Trimming shortened V by 5 bases and J by 3 bases, and 11 bases separated the two germline ends. This chain's CDR3 is CASSPGPTNQPQHF. The CDR3 region has the DNA TGTGCCAGCAGCCCAGGCCCAACCAATCAGCCCCAGCATTTT.

The chain joins TRBV7-2 to TRBJ1-2; D unresolved. The length of the CDR3 is 15 residues. V was shortened by 5 bases and J by 4 bases, with 17 bases between the two germline ends. Germline CDR1 and CDR2: SGHTA and FQGNSA. CDR3 sequence reads: CASSPGSQVSYGYTF. CDR3 DNA sequence: TGTGCCAGCAGCCCGGGTTCTCAGGTCAGCTATGGCTACACCTTC.

This clone was picked up one time. The rearrangement joins TRBV27 to TRBJ2-3; no firm D call. V was pared by 5 bases and J by 6 bases, with 12 bases between. This CDR3 is built from 13 residues. The germline V gene encodes CDR1 MNHEY and CDR2 SMNVEV (reference sequence). Written as DNA, the CDR3 is TGTGCCAGCAGTACCCGCTCCGCGGATACGCAGTATTTT. This codes for CASSTRSADTQYF.

The chain employs TRBV6-6 and TRBJ1-1, with unresolved D. Trimming cost V 4 bases and J 1 base, with 7 bases left between them. CDR3 size: 13 residues. CDR1 and CDR2 (germline): MNHNY, SVGAGI (reference sequence). DNA of the CDR3: TGTGCCAGCAGTTTTAGACAGAACACTGAAGCTTTCTTT. The encoded protein is CASSFRQNTEAFF.

About this clone: Other DNA sequences in the sample encode the same CDR3. J is TRBJ1-2 and V is TRBV5-1, with D tentatively TRBD1 (5 bases). The CDR3 consists of 14 residues. V lost 1 base and J 2 bases, leaving 9 bases between the germline ends. Germline loops: CDR1 SGHRS, CDR2 YFSETQ. The CDR3: CASSLTGGNYGYTF. Here the CDR3 DNA reads TGCGCCAGCAGCTTGACCGGGGGGAACTATGGCTACACCTTC.

The chain couples TRBV24-1 to TRBJ2-2; perhaps TRBD1 as D (5 bases). The germline gives CDR1 KGHDR, CDR2 SFDVKD. The length of the CDR3 is 15 residues. The V end was cut by 3 bases, the J end by 4 bases, with 11 bases between. CDR3 nucleotides: TGTGCCACCAGTGATCCTCGACAGCTCACCGGGGAGCTGTTTTTT. This sequence encodes CATSDPRQLTGELFF.

The V call is TRBV5-1, the J call TRBJ2-3, with D possibly being TRBD1 (5 bases). The V gene's germline CDR1 is SGHRS and CDR2 YFSETQ. The CDR3 has 14 residues. Deletions cut 0 bases from V and 4 bases from J, with 9 bases between. CDR3 nucleotide sequence: TGCGCCAGCAGCTTGGACAGGCCTGCAGATACGCAGTATTTT. Residues: CASSLDRPADTQYF. The variable domain in full, completed from reference TRBV5-1 and TRBJ2-3, reads KAGVTQTPRYLIKTRGQQVTLSCSPISGHRSVSWYQQTPGQGLQFLFEYFSETQRNKGNFPGRFSGRQFSNSRSEMNVSTLELGDSALYLCASSLDRPADTQYFGPGTRLTVL.

This clone appeared a few times. The chain employs TRBV28 and TRBJ1-2; 10 bases line up with TRBD1. V was pared by 8 bases and J by 5 bases, with 2 bases of the junction left unmatched. The CDR3 consists of 12 residues. From germline, CDR1 is MDHEN and CDR2 SYDVKM. CDR3 loop: CASGTGVYGYTF. The CDR3 DNA sequence: TGTGCCAGCGGGACAGGGGTATATGGCTACACCTTC.

The chain couples TRBV30 to TRBJ2-7; the D is unclear. Germline CDR1 GTSNPN, CDR2 SVGIG (reference sequence). The CDR3 has 14 amino acids. Deletions cut 0 bases from V and 3 bases from J, with 12 bases between. CDR3 residues: CAWSVFGLSYEQYF. The CDR3 coding sequence is TGTGCCTGGAGTGTATTTGGGTTGAGCTACGAGCAGTACTTC.

This chain connects TRBV6-2 or TRBV6-3 to TRBJ1-2, with D uncertain. CDR1 is MNHEY, CDR2 SVGEGT, per germline. The CDR3 length is 14 residues. Trimming left V 7 bases short and J 2 bases short, with 14 bases between. CDR3 DNA: TGTGCCAGCACCCCGTGGGGTTCCAACTATGGCTACACCTTC. Residues: CASTPWGSNYGYTF.

This chain connects TRBV28 to TRBJ2-6, with TRBD1 as a possible D gene (6 bases). The CDR3 contains 15 residues. CDR1 and CDR2 (germline): MDHEN, SYDVKM. Trimming took off 4 bases at V and 2 bases at J, with 9 bases between the two ends. This chain's CDR3 is CASSYPGAGANVLTF. The CDR3 nucleotides are TGTGCCAGCAGTTACCCAGGGGCTGGGGCCAACGTCCTGACTTTC.

The chain couples TRBV18 to TRBJ2-7; D remains unclear. Trimming stripped 6 bases from V and 0 bases from J, with 15 bases between. This CDR3 comprises 15 residues. In germline, CDR1 is KGHSH, CDR2 LQKENI. This CDR3 is CASSRTESSSYEQYF. DNA of the CDR3: TGTGCCAGCTCTCGGACGGAATCTAGCTCCTACGAGCAGTACTTC.

This chain connects TRBV7-6 to TRBJ2-5, with TRBD2 matching over 8 bases. This CDR3 comprises 16 residues. Germline assignment: CDR1 SGHVS and CDR2 FNYEAQ. The V gene end was trimmed by 4 bases and the J gene end by 5 bases; junction bases not matched to a gene: 12. Written as DNA, the CDR3 is TGTGCCAGCAGCTCCCCCCTCCGGGGGGGCTGGGAGACCCAGTACTTC. Translation gives CASSSPLRGGWETQYF.

This clone came up once. Here the CDR3 DNA reads TGTGCCAGCAGTTACTCGACTTGGGGCACTGAAGCTTTCTTT. This codes for CASSYSTWGTEAFF. The chain recombines TRBV6-2 or TRBV6-3 with TRBJ1-1; D remains ambiguous. The germline CDR1 and CDR2 sequences are MNHEY and SVGEGT. V was shortened by 0 bases and J by 4 bases, with 9 bases between the two germline ends. CDR3 length: 14 residues.

The chain is built from TRBV6-5 and TRBJ2-7, with D perhaps matching TRBD2 (7 bases). The CDR3 spans 14 residues. Germline V CDR1 and CDR2: MNHEY, SVGAGI. Between the trimmed V and J ends, which lost 8 bases and 4 bases, there was a span of 18 bases. DNA for the CDR3: TGTGCCAGCGACGCGTCGGGGGGCGCTTACGAGCAGTACTTC. This sequence encodes CASDASGGAYEQYF.

The V and J genes are TRBV13 and TRBJ2-7; TRBD2 might be the D (5 bases). V was shortened by 4 bases and J by 4 bases, with 14 bases between the two germline ends. Germline V gene lookup returns CDR1 PRHDT and CDR2 FYEKMQ (reference sequence). CDR3 length equals 14 residues. The CDR3 is CASSSRGGAYEQYF. The DNA of the CDR3 is TGTGCCAGCAGCTCAAGAGGAGGTGCATACGAGCAGTACTTC.

The gene calls are TRBV10-1 and TRBJ2-6; perhaps TRBD1 as D (6 bases). The CDR3 is 21 amino acids. CDR1 and CDR2 from the germline V gene are WNHNN and SYGVQD (reference sequence). Trimming cost V 5 bases and J 2 bases, with 28 bases left between them. CDR3 sequence (DNA): TGCGCCAGCAGTCTCTACGGGACAAGTCGATTTGAGAGACCTGGGGCCAACGTCCTGACTTTC. The encoded protein is CASSLYGTSRFERPGANVLTF.

This sequence joins TRBV19 and TRBJ1-6; tentative D call: TRBD1 (6 bases). Between the trimmed V and J ends, which lost 7 bases and 7 bases, there was a span of 11 bases. This CDR3 region has 13 residues. CDR1 and CDR2 (germline): LNHDA, SQIVND (reference sequence). The CDR3, as DNA: TGTGCCAGTAATCCGACAGGAAATTCACCCCTCCACTTT. Amino acids: CASNPTGNSPLHF.

V is TRBV7-2 and J is TRBJ1-5; a weak D match, TRBD1 (5 bases). This CDR3 contains 15 residues. Germline V gene sequence: CDR1 SGHTA, CDR2 FQGNSA. V shed 4 bases and J shed 6 bases, with 16 bases lying between them. The CDR3 DNA sequence: TGTGCCAGCAGCTCGCAAGCAGGGATGGGTCAGCCCCAGCATTTT. Translating gives CASSSQAGMGQPQHF.